This entry lists 25 T cell receptor beta chains sequenced from one sample in a study of regulatory T cells in long-lasting Graves disease. Arm-PCR of CDR3 regions with iRepertoire HTBI primers generated TCR beta libraries. From the multiplex PCR reads, TCRdb called clonotypes with MiXCR, one entry per CDR3 protein. The profile shows about 530,000 distinct CDR3 sequences, roughly 15% of them singletons. Specified time point: newly diagnosed GD, antithyroid drugs for less than 3 months. Construction of the TCR library relied on RNA isolated from PBMCs. This same sample was also part of a study on T cells in Graves' hyperthyroidism and ophthalmopathy.

The starting material was peripheral blood mononuclear cells (PBMCs), obtained at new diagnosis, from a patient treated with antithyroid drugs. The source of these receptors is a woman aged 40-65 years with Graves disease.

This clonotype was seen many times. The chain combines TRBV11-2 with TRBJ2-2; D unresolved. The V end lost 0 bases, the J end lost 0 bases, and 8 bases lay between the germline ends. CDR1 is SGHAT, CDR2 FQNNGV, per germline. This CDR3 comprises 16 residues. In DNA, the CDR3 is TGTGCCAGCAGCTTAGAAGGAAACGCGAACACCGGGGAGCTGTTTTTT. Amino acid sequence: CASSLEGNANTGELFF.

The sample holds many counts of this clonotype. V and J are TRBV5-1 and TRBJ2-2; 7 bases fit TRBD1. The CDR3 is made up of 15 amino acids. V lost 0 bases to trimming and J lost 5 bases; unmatched junction nucleotides: 4. Germline loops: CDR1 SGHRS, CDR2 YFSETQ. In nucleotides, the CDR3 is TGCGCCAGCAGCTTGGAAGGGACAGATACCGGGGAGCTGTTTTTT. Protein: CASSLEGTDTGELFF.

This clonotype has at least ten counts. The chain carries TRBV20-1 and TRBJ1-5; D unclear. Germline values: CDR1 DFQATT, CDR2 SNEGSKA (reference sequence). The CDR3 has 19 residues. V was pared by 0 bases and J by 1 base, with 22 bases between. CDR3 DNA sequence: TGCAGTGCTAGAGATTGGAAGGGAGAAGGAATGGCGAGCAATCAGCCCCAGCATTTT. Residues: CSARDWKGEGMASNQPQHF.

In DNA form, the CDR3 reads TGTGCCAGCAGGTGGACAGCGAACACCGGGGAGCTGTTTTTT. Encoded protein: CASRWTANTGELFF. This sequence joins TRBV28 and TRBJ2-2; maybe TRBD1 (6 bases). Deletions cut 6 bases from V and 0 bases from J, with 8 bases between. Germline assignment: CDR1 MDHEN and CDR2 SYDVKM. This CDR3 contains 14 residues.

This clonotype was counted between two and nine times. This chain links TRBV11-1 with TRBJ2-3; 14 bases are shared with TRBD2. Germline V lookup: CDR1 SGHAT, CDR2 FQDESV (reference sequence). The CDR3 spans 17 residues. With 5 bases clipped from V and 2 bases from J, the junction kept 6 bases outside the gene matches. In nucleotides, the CDR3 is TGTGCCAGCAGCAGAGGGACTAGCGGGGGTATCACAGATACGCAGTATTTT. It is translated as CASSRGTSGGITDTQYF.

This clonotype showed up many times. The chain joins TRBV6-5 to TRBJ1-5; TRBD1 might be the D (5 bases). V was cut by 4 bases and J by 4 bases, with 14 bases left in between. Germline V CDR1 and CDR2: MNHEY, SVGAGI. The CDR3 has 15 amino acids. The CDR3 DNA sequence: TGTGCCAGCAGTTCGGGAGGGGCACCTAATCAGCCCCAGCATTTT. It translates to CASSSGGAPNQPQHF.

The chain combines TRBV7-9 with TRBJ1-2; D perhaps matches TRBD1 (5 bases). V was pared by 1 base and J by 0 bases, with 15 bases between. This CDR3 region has 17 residues. The germline gives CDR1 SEHNR, CDR2 FQNEAQ (reference sequence). The CDR3 DNA reads TGTGCCAGCAGCTTAGATCTTCAGGGTTTTTCTAACTATGGCTACACCTTC. It translates to CASSLDLQGFSNYGYTF. The variable domain in full, completed from reference TRBV7-9 and TRBJ1-2, reads DTGVSQNPRHKITKRGQNVTFRCDPISEHNRLYWYRQTLGQGPEFLTYFQNEAQLEKSRLLSDRFSAERPKGSFSTLEIQRTEQGDSAMYLCASSLDLQGFSNYGYTFGSGTRLTVV.

The sample holds many counts of this clonotype. V gene TRBV20-1 combines with J gene TRBJ2-1, with 9 nucleotides matching TRBD2. Looked up from germline, CDR1 is DFQATT and CDR2 is SNEGSKA (reference sequence). The CDR3 has 14 residues. V dropped 8 bases and J dropped 8; count of bases not matched to a gene: 13. The CDR3 is CSTYGTSSVDEQFF. The CDR3 nucleotides are TGCAGTACCTACGGGACTAGCAGTGTCGATGAGCAGTTCTTC.

This clonotype was seen repeatedly, ten times or more. This chain uses TRBV30 with TRBJ1-2, with 7 bases aligning to TRBD1. Germline CDR1 GTSNPN, CDR2 SVGIG (reference sequence). The V gene end was trimmed by 5 bases and the J gene end by 9 bases; junction bases not matched to a gene: 12. This CDR3 is built from 13 residues. The CDR3 spells CAWLSLGQRSYTF. The CDR3 nucleotides read TGTGCCTGGCTTTCTTTGGGACAGAGGAGCTACACCTTC.

This clonotype was observed many times. The chain links TRBV15 to TRBJ1-1, with D hard to call. From germline, CDR1 is LNHNV and CDR2 YYDKDF (reference sequence). The CDR3 has 14 residues. The germline V and J ends were trimmed by 0 bases and 6 bases, with 11 bases remaining between them. In nucleotides, the CDR3 is TGTGCCACCAGCAGAGATTATACGGGCTCTGAAGCTTTCTTT. Translation: CATSRDYTGSEAFF.

This clonotype was seen repeatedly, ten times or more. This chain joins TRBV30 and TRBJ1-1; D ambiguous. This CDR3 is 15 amino acids long. Trimming took off 2 bases at V and 1 base at J, with 14 bases between the two ends. Germline values: CDR1 GTSNPN, CDR2 SVGIG (reference sequence). In DNA form, the CDR3 reads TGTGCCTGGAGTACCCCCTCGGAGGGGAACACTGAAGCTTTCTTT. As protein: CAWSTPSEGNTEAFF.

On this clonotype itself: With a much larger clone just one base away, this may be a read error. The chain has TRBV7-9 and TRBJ1-4; D unresolved. The CDR3 contains 14 residues. CDR1 is SEHNR and CDR2 is FQNEAQ in the germline V gene (reference sequence). CDR3 DNA: TGTGCCAGCAGCCTCGGGGAGGTTGGTGAAAAACTGATTTTT. Residues: CASSLGEVGEKLIF.

This clonotype showed up many times. This chain joins TRBV2 and TRBJ2-7; 7 bases agree with TRBD1. CDR1 SNHLY and CDR2 FYNNEI come from the germline V gene. V dropped 7 bases and J dropped 2; count of bases not matched to a gene: 11. This CDR3 contains 15 residues. The CDR3 spells CASTLGHRGTYEQYF. CDR3 bases: TGTGCCAGCACCCTAGGGCACAGGGGAACCTACGAGCAGTACTTC.

In its sample, this clonotype was seen a few times. The gene calls are TRBV3-1 and TRBJ2-7; D may correspond to TRBD1 or TRBD2 (5 bases each). Trimming took off 1 base at V and 5 bases at J, with 15 bases between the two ends. Looked up from germline, CDR1 is LGHDT and CDR2 is YNNKEL (reference sequence). The CDR3 sequence is 15 residues long. CDR3 coding DNA: TGTGCCAGCAGCCAAGCCGGGACCCCCGTCCACGAGCAGTACTTC. This gives the protein CASSQAGTPVHEQYF.

For this clonotype: This clone may be a read error of a much larger clone one base away. V usage is TRBV12-3 or TRBV12-4 and J usage is TRBJ2-3; D gene unclear. The CDR3 sequence is 15 residues long. As DNA, the CDR3 is TGTGCCAGCAGTTTCCCAGCCCGACTCACAGATACGCAGTGTTTT. This translates into CASSFPARLTDTQCF.

This clonotype was counted between two and nine times. This chain joins TRBV10-3 and TRBJ1-2; a possible D gene is TRBD1 (6 bases). The germline V gene encodes CDR1 ENHRY and CDR2 SYGVKD. Trimming shortened V by 6 bases and J by 0 bases, and 14 bases separated the two germline ends. The CDR3 has 15 amino acids. DNA for the CDR3: TGTGCCATCAGGGACAGTGAACCCTCTAACTATGGCTACACCTTC. This sequence encodes CAIRDSEPSNYGYTF.

This clonotype was observed a handful of times. The J gene is TRBJ1-5, the V gene TRBV6-2 or TRBV6-3; D not resolved. CDR1 is MNHEY, CDR2 SVGEGT, per germline. The CDR3 totals 14 residues. V lost 7 bases to trimming and J lost 0 bases, with 10 bases between them. The CDR3 sequence is CASTYEGSNQPQHF. The CDR3 DNA sequence: TGTGCCAGCACCTACGAGGGTAGCAATCAGCCCCAGCATTTT.

The V and J genes are TRBV15 and TRBJ2-5; the match to TRBD1 covers 7 bases. V trimming: 2 bases; J trimming: 4 bases; junction bases outside the gene matches: 10. The germline gives CDR1 LNHNV, CDR2 YYDKDF (reference sequence). The CDR3 totals 16 residues. CDR3 DNA sequence: TGTGCCACCAGCAGAAATCCGGGACAGCTGGGAGAGACCCAGTACTTC. It translates to CATSRNPGQLGETQYF.

This clonotype has a count of ten or more. The chain has TRBV2 and TRBJ1-1; TRBD1 might be the D (5 bases). V lost 4 bases and J 8 bases, leaving 11 bases between the germline ends. Germline CDR1 reads SNHLY; CDR2 reads FYNNEI. The length of the CDR3 is 12 residues. CDR3 DNA sequence: TGTGCCAGCAGTGTGGGGGGAGAGGAAGCTTTCTTT. Translation: CASSVGGEEAFF.

This clonotype has only a few counts. The chain links TRBV7-9 to TRBJ2-5, with 11 bases aligning to TRBD2. This CDR3 has 15 residues. J was trimmed by 4 bases and V by 3 bases; bases with no gene match: 4. CDR1 and CDR2 (germline): SEHNR, FQNEAQ (reference sequence). The DNA for the CDR3 is TGTGCCAGCAGCTTGAGTAGCGGGGGGGTAGAGACCCAGTACTTC. It encodes CASSLSSGGVETQYF.

This clonotype came up many times. The gene calls are TRBV7-9 and TRBJ2-1; 7 bases agree with TRBD1. CDR1 and CDR2 from the germline V gene are SEHNR and FQNEAQ (reference sequence). This CDR3 has 15 residues. The trim removed 5 bases at V and 4 bases at J, leaving 8 bases unmatched. The CDR3 sequence: CASSIRDSFYNEQFF. In nucleotides, the CDR3 is TGTGCCAGCAGCATCCGGGACAGCTTTTACAATGAGCAGTTCTTC.

This clonotype was seen a handful of times. This chain links TRBV4-1 with TRBJ1-2; D is uncertain. Trimming stripped 0 bases from V and 7 bases from J, with 15 bases between. The germline V gene encodes CDR1 MGHRA and CDR2 YSYEKL. The CDR3 consists of 15 residues. The CDR3 spells CASSQDLAEVGGYTF. The DNA of the CDR3 is TGCGCCAGCAGCCAAGATCTGGCGGAGGTCGGTGGCTACACCTTC.

This clonotype has at least ten counts. J is TRBJ2-3 and V is TRBV7-8; TRBD1 or TRBD2 may be the D gene (5 bases each). This CDR3 comprises 14 residues. V was pared by 5 bases and J by 6 bases, with 15 bases between. Per germline, CDR1 SGHVS and CDR2 FQNEAQ. CDR3 bases: TGTGCCAGCAGCCTCCGGGACCCGGGGGATACGCAGTATTTT. This translates into CASSLRDPGDTQYF.

At least ten counts were recorded for this clonotype. The chain recombines TRBV11-2 with TRBJ1-4; D is undetermined. This CDR3 comprises 14 residues. The germline V gene has CDR1 SGHAT and CDR2 FQNNGV. V lost 3 bases and J 0 bases, leaving 5 bases between the germline ends. The CDR3 coding sequence is TGTGCCAGCAGCTTTAGTCCAACTAATGAAAAACTGTTTTTT. It is translated as CASSFSPTNEKLFF.

This clonotype was detected many times. The J gene is TRBJ1-2, the V gene TRBV12-3 or TRBV12-4, with D unclear. The length of the CDR3 is 13 residues. V gave up 6 bases and J gave up 3 bases, with 11 bases separating them. The CDR3 DNA is TGTGCCAGCAGCTTCGGTCGGGACTATGGCTACACCTTC. Amino acid sequence: CASSFGRDYGYTF.